This T cell receptor beta chain came from a study of control samples from healthy donors and cancer patients. The assay was immunoSEQ multiplex PCR, and TCRdb's table has in-frame clones only and misses some. Seen here are about 51,000 clones, around nine tenths observed once, and the top ten hold approximately 40%. This CDR3 is built from 16 residues. The rearrangement links TRBV12-1 to TRBJ2-7; the table calls TRBD2, which could not be checked here. TRBV12-1 is reported as a pseudogene. The material sequenced was PBMCs. This TCR came from a man aged 50 to 60 with head and neck cancer. The CDR3 protein is CASSFAGLAGTYEQYF. The CDR3 DNA sequence: TGTGCCAGCAGCTTTGCGGGACTAGCGGGGACCTACGAGCAGTACTTC.